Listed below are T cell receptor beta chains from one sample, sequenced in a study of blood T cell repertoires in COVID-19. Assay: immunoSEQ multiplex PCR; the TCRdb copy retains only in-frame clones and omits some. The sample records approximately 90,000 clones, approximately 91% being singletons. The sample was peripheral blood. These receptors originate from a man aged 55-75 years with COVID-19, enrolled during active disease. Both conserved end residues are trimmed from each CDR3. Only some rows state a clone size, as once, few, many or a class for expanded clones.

ASSTGIQQYNEQF TRBV4-3 once
ASSQGGRDSADTQY TRBV4-1 .
ASSYSLRATNEKLF TRBV6-5 .
ASDFGGAGYT TRBV14 .
ATSSGDRGSEQY TRBV24-1 few
ASSRDGVGDIQY TRBV6-5 .
AWGQAEYNEQF TRBV30 few
ASSLAGGQEIFGEQY TRBV5-4 few
ASSLGAYSTDTQY TRBV11-3 .
ASRRTDGSYGYT TRBV6-5 once
ASSLVAPSYEQY TRBV5-6 .
ASSQDQVGTDTQY TRBV5-1 .
ASSPWDRDSNQPQH TRBV19 .
ASSLGLAGVDEQY TRBV7-9 .
ASRLGHMNTGELF TRBV19 .
ASSWGGTGFWYEQY TRBV23-1 .
ASREPNYGYT TRBV19 .
ASSIDLGEEKLF TRBV19 .
ASSPITGTGTDTQY TRBV5-1 .
AWSVPITGGEGQPQH TRBV30 .
ASSPGDSYGYT TRBV5-1 .
ASSGGMNTEAF TRBV25-1 .
ATSALGPSGSNEQF TRBV24-1 .
ASSPWTFSSGANVLT TRBV28 .
ASSFETGGGNEQF TRBV5-6 .
ASSYRTGGNTEAF TRBV5-1 .
ASSLSGGRDEQY TRBV5-1 .
ASSLGQGDTQY TRBV5-1 .
SASRETDTQY TRBV20-1 .
ASSLDRNTEAF TRBV11-2 .
ASSPTGVLTSTDTQY TRBV11-3 once
ARSFKSGRFADTQY TRBV7-5 .
ASSSTGSSYNSPLH TRBV13 .
ASSEESSYNEQF TRBV2 .
ASSSRLSGFTDTQY TRBV7-6 .
ASISTVASYNEQF TRBV6-5 once
ASSWTGGNEKLF TRBV2 .
ASSQPGQLFSNYGYT TRBV5-5 .
ASSLGDYYEQY TRBV5-1 .
ASSLLLAVYEQY TRBV7-2 once
ASSLVGAANEKLF TRBV28 .
ASTTGSEGEAF TRBV10-2 .
ASSTTGGAGANVLT TRBV25-1 once
ASSPGTSGSGEQY TRBV4-3 .